This entry lists 32 T cell receptor beta chains sequenced from one sample in a study of blood T cell repertoires in COVID-19. Sequencing was performed with immunoSEQ multiplex PCR; in TCRdb, only in-frame clones are kept and a portion is missing. The sample yields 650,000 to 800,000 clones, 75% to 90% seen once. The material sequenced was peripheral blood. These receptors were obtained from a young woman with acute or convalescent COVID-19.

J is TRBJ1-2 and V is TRBV4-1; D is perhaps TRBD1 (5 bases). Germline assignment: CDR1 MGHRA and CDR2 YSYEKL. The ends were cut back, 5 bases at V and 8 bases at J, with 12 bases in the middle. The CDR3 is 12 amino acids. The CDR3: CASSRGGSGYTF. As DNA, the CDR3 is TGCGCCAGCAGCAGGGGCGGCTCGGGCTACACCTTC.

The chain links TRBV6-2 or TRBV6-3 to TRBJ2-3; a possible D gene is TRBD2 (6 bases). V lost 2 bases, J lost 1 base, and 13 bases lay in between. This CDR3 has 16 amino acids. Germline V gene sequence: CDR1 MNHEY, CDR2 SVGEGT. CDR3 DNA sequence: TGTGCCAGCAGTTACCCTAGCGTCGGGGGCACAGATACGCAGTATTTT. Protein product: CASSYPSVGGTDTQYF.

The count of this clone is one. This sequence joins TRBV20-1 and TRBJ1-4; 7 nucleotides align to TRBD1. CDR1 DFQATT and CDR2 SNEGSKA come from the germline V gene (reference sequence). The CDR3 contains 14 residues. V trimming: 3 bases; J trimming: 4 bases; junction bases outside the gene matches: 5. Here the CDR3 reads CSASQGELNEKLFF. In DNA form, the CDR3 reads TGCAGTGCTAGTCAGGGGGAACTTAATGAAAAACTGTTTTTT.

The J gene is TRBJ1-1, the V gene TRBV6-2 or TRBV6-3; tentatively, D is TRBD1 (5 bases). The CDR3 sequence is 15 residues long. CDR1 MNHEY and CDR2 SVGEGT come from the germline V gene. Between the trimmed V and J ends, which lost 5 bases and 4 bases, there was a span of 17 bases. CDR3 in amino acids: CASSLLRDAGTEAFF. The CDR3 coding sequence is TGTGCCAGCAGTCTTCTCAGGGATGCCGGCACTGAAGCTTTCTTT.

CDR3 nucleotide sequence: TGTGCCAGCACCCGGACTAGCGGGGGGGCCAGTGGCACCGGGGAGCTGTTTTTT. Translated: CASTRTSGGASGTGELFF. The chain carries TRBV21-1 and TRBJ2-2; the listed D gene, TRBD2, was not tested against the DNA. TRBV21-1 is an annotated pseudogene. CDR3 length: 18 residues.

This chain links TRBV6-5 with TRBJ2-7, with D perhaps matching TRBD1 (6 bases). Looked up from germline, CDR1 is MNHEY and CDR2 is SVGAGI. V was trimmed by 7 bases and J by 1 base, leaving 14 bases between them. The CDR3 extends over 14 amino acids. CDR3: CASIVRDNSYEQYF. As DNA, the CDR3 is TGTGCCAGCATCGTCCGGGACAATTCCTACGAGCAGTACTTC.

V usage is TRBV5-5 and J usage is TRBJ1-2; the D gene is possibly TRBD1 (5 bases). CDR3 length: 13 residues. CDR1 is SGHKS and CDR2 is YYEKEE in the germline V gene (reference sequence). V was shortened by 4 bases and J by 4 bases, with 11 bases between the two germline ends. This CDR3 is CASSRRGVYGYTF. In DNA form, the CDR3 reads TGTGCCAGCAGCCGCCGGGGGGTCTATGGCTACACCTTC.

The chain uses TRBV12-3 or TRBV12-4 and TRBJ1-1, with no clear D. The CDR3 has 12 residues. V lost 8 bases and J 3 bases, leaving 10 bases between the germline ends. This CDR3 reads CASRFRYTEAFF. The DNA for the CDR3 is TGTGCCAGCCGCTTCCGGTACACTGAAGCTTTCTTT.

This chain links TRBV9 with TRBJ1-4; TRBD1 agrees at 12 bases. There are 16 residues in the CDR3. Per germline, CDR1 SGDLS and CDR2 YYNGEE. V was clipped by 0 bases and J by 7 bases; unmatched bases: 4. In nucleotides, the CDR3 is TGTGCCAGCAGCGTAGAGGGACAGGGGGCGCGTGAAAAACTGTTTTTT. Translated, it gives CASSVEGQGAREKLFF.

The chain has TRBV24-1 and TRBJ1-5; D is ambiguous. Germline V gene sequence: CDR1 KGHDR, CDR2 SFDVKD. The V end lost 2 bases, the J end lost 0 bases, and 16 bases lay between the germline ends. The CDR3 runs to 18 residues. CDR3 sequence: CATSDSQDPTFSNQPQHF. The CDR3 nucleotides are TGTGCCACCAGTGATTCCCAAGATCCTACTTTTAGCAATCAGCCCCAGCATTTT.

The rearrangement uses TRBV2 and TRBJ2-4, with 7 bases lining up with TRBD2. Trimming took 4 bases from V and 7 from J; bases not matched to a gene: 4. The CDR3 is made up of 13 amino acids. The germline gives CDR1 SNHLY, CDR2 FYNNEI. CDR3 residues: CASSAGGWNIQYF. The CDR3 DNA reads TGTGCCAGCAGTGCGGGGGGATGGAACATTCAGTACTTC. Together with reference TRBV2 and TRBJ2-4, the CDR3 gives the full variable domain: EPEVTQTPSHQVTQMGQEVILRCVPISNHLYFYWYRQILGQKVEFLVSFYNNEISEKSEIFDDQFSVERPDGSNFTLKIRSTKLEDSAMYFCASSAGGWNIQYFGAGTRLSVL.

This chain connects TRBV7-9 to TRBJ1-2, with D unresolved. Looked up from germline, CDR1 is SEHNR and CDR2 is FQNEAQ (reference sequence). This CDR3 spans 14 amino acids. Between the trimmed V and J ends, which lost 7 bases and 4 bases, there was a span of 16 bases. The CDR3 loop is CASTIPGRPYGYTF. DNA of the CDR3: TGTGCCAGCACCATCCCTGGGCGCCCCTATGGCTACACCTTC. The variable domain in full, completed from reference TRBV7-9 and TRBJ1-2, reads DTGVSQNPRHKITKRGQNVTFRCDPISEHNRLYWYRQTLGQGPEFLTYFQNEAQLEKSRLLSDRFSAERPKGSFSTLEIQRTEQGDSAMYLCASTIPGRPYGYTFGSGTRLTVV.

V is TRBV23-1 and J is TRBJ1-6; TRBD1 matches 7 bases. TRBV23-1 is classed as an ORF, of uncertain function. The ends lost 5 bases at V and 5 bases at J; junction bases unmatched: 15. The CDR3 is made up of 18 amino acids. The CDR3 nucleotides read TGCGCCAGCAGTTATCGACAGGGTGGGGGATATCATAATTCACCCCTCCACTTT. Encoded protein: CASSYRQGGGYHNSPLHF.

J is TRBJ2-1 and V is TRBV11-2, with TRBD2 matching over 8 bases. The CDR3 is made up of 17 amino acids. Per germline, CDR1 SGHAT and CDR2 FQNNGV. V dropped 5 bases and J dropped 0; count of bases not matched to a gene: 9. The chain's CDR3 is CASSRSRGGLSYNEQFF. The CDR3 DNA follows: TGTGCCAGCAGCCGCTCCCGGGGGGGTCTCTCCTACAATGAGCAGTTCTTC.

This clone was counted a single time. The chain carries TRBV13 and TRBJ1-1; no clear D gene. The CDR3 length is 13 residues. V dropped 4 bases and J dropped 6 bases, with 12 bases sitting between them. CDR1 is PRHDT, CDR2 FYEKMQ, per germline (reference sequence). The chain's CDR3 is CASSSGLSAEAFF. The DNA for the CDR3 is TGTGCCAGCAGCTCAGGACTTTCGGCTGAAGCTTTCTTT.

The chain links TRBV18 to TRBJ2-1, with 7 nucleotides matching TRBD1. Germline values: CDR1 KGHSH, CDR2 LQKENI. This CDR3 contains 15 residues. Trimming removed 6 bases from V and 7 bases from J; junction bases left unmatched: 12. This CDR3 reads CASSEQGSVRNEQFF. CDR3 DNA sequence: TGTGCCAGCTCGGAACAGGGGAGTGTGAGGAATGAGCAGTTCTTC.

This chain links TRBV24-1 with TRBJ2-6; D is perhaps TRBD1 (5 bases). V lost 2 bases, J lost 2 bases, and 9 bases lay in between. CDR3 length: 16 amino acids. The germline gives CDR1 KGHDR, CDR2 SFDVKD. The CDR3 DNA is TGTGCCACCAGTGATTGGAAGGGGCCTGGGGCCAACGTCCTGACTTTC. Protein product: CATSDWKGPGANVLTF.

The rearrangement uses TRBV28 and TRBJ1-2; D might be TRBD1 (6 bases). The V and J ends lost 2 bases and 4 bases respectively, with 8 bases between them. CDR3 length equals 13 residues. Looked up from germline, CDR1 is MDHEN and CDR2 is SYDVKM. The DNA for the CDR3 is TGTGCCAGCAGTTTAAGGACAGCCTATGGCTACACCTTC. This encodes CASSLRTAYGYTF.

The rearrangement uses TRBV3-1 (or the pseudogene TRBV3-2) and TRBJ2-5; weak D call: TRBD1 (5 bases). The CDR3 contains 16 residues. V lost 0 bases and J lost 5, with 16 bases in between. Germline V gives CDR1 LGHDT, CDR2 YNNKEL (reference sequence). The CDR3 sequence is CASSQEFQGIGETQYF. CDR3 coding DNA: TGTGCCAGCAGCCAAGAGTTTCAGGGTATTGGGGAGACCCAGTACTTC.

The rearrangement joins TRBV28 to TRBJ1-6; 9 bases match TRBD1. V gave up 3 bases and J gave up 7 bases; unmatched junction bases: 4. This CDR3 region has 15 residues. Per germline, CDR1 MDHEN and CDR2 SYDVKM. CDR3 DNA sequence: TGTGCCAGCAGTTTCAACAGGGGGCGCAATTCACCCCTCCACTTT. Translation gives CASSFNRGRNSPLHF.

This clone was seen just once. The chain links TRBV3-1 (or the pseudogene TRBV3-2) to TRBJ2-7; TRBD1 might be the D (6 bases). This CDR3 has 13 amino acids. V was shortened by 3 bases and J by 2 bases, with 8 bases between the two germline ends. CDR1 is LGHDT and CDR2 is YNNKEL in the germline V gene (reference sequence). DNA for the CDR3: TGTGCCAGCAGCCAGAGGGACACCTACGAGCAGTACTTC. Amino acid sequence: CASSQRDTYEQYF.

This chain uses TRBV5-1 with TRBJ1-6; 8 nucleotides match TRBD1. After removal of 4 bases from V and 7 bases from J, the junction contained 4 bases not matched to a gene. Germline V gene sequence: CDR1 SGHRS, CDR2 YFSETQ. This CDR3 spans 14 amino acids. The CDR3 loop is CASSERQGNSPLHF. In nucleotides, the CDR3 is TGCGCCAGCAGCGAGCGACAGGGGAATTCACCCCTCCACTTT.

The chain combines TRBV6-4 with TRBJ2-2, with 9 bases lining up with TRBD2. The CDR3 runs to 15 residues. V lost 3 bases and J lost 3; bases outside the gene matches: 2. The germline CDR1 and CDR2 sequences are MRHNA and SNTAGT. CDR3 DNA: TGTGCCAGCAGTGAAATAGCGGGGGACACCGGGGAGCTGTTTTTT. It translates to CASSEIAGDTGELFF.

With regard to this clone: Within the sample, other DNA sequences also encode this same CDR3. The chain uses TRBV2 and TRBJ1-2, with D unclear. There are 12 residues in the CDR3. Germline loops: CDR1 SNHLY, CDR2 FYNNEI. V was cut by 6 bases and J by 3 bases, with 8 bases left in between. The CDR3 protein is CASRTDYYGYTF. For the CDR3, the DNA is TGTGCCAGCAGAACCGACTACTATGGCTACACCTTC. The variable domain in full, with the rest retrieved from reference TRBV2 and TRBJ1-2, is EPEVTQTPSHQVTQMGQEVILRCVPISNHLYFYWYRQILGQKVEFLVSFYNNEISEKSEIFDDQFSVERPDGSNFTLKIRSTKLEDSAMYFCASRTDYYGYTFGSGTRLTVV.

This clone was detected only a few times. The V and J genes are TRBV7-9 and TRBJ1-2; D possibly corresponds to TRBD1 (5 bases). This CDR3 has 14 amino acids. The germline gives CDR1 SEHNR, CDR2 FQNEAQ (reference sequence). Deletions cut 5 bases from V and 2 bases from J, with 12 bases between. The CDR3 DNA sequence: TGTGCCAGCAGCCCGGGACTTAACAACTATGGCTACACCTTC. Translation gives CASSPGLNNYGYTF.

This clone was observed once. The identical CDR3 is also encoded by other nucleotide sequences in the sample. V usage is TRBV9 and J usage is TRBJ2-7; D possibly corresponds to TRBD2 (6 bases). Trimming pared 0 bases from V and 1 base from J, leaving 8 bases between. The CDR3 consists of 14 residues. CDR1 SGDLS and CDR2 YYNGEE come from the germline V gene. This CDR3 is CASSVGDSSYEQYF. DNA for the CDR3: TGTGCCAGCAGCGTAGGGGACTCTTCCTACGAGCAGTACTTC.

The DNA of the CDR3 is TGTGCCAGCAGTTTCACAGGGTTTACTGAAGCTTTCTTT. Protein: CASSFTGFTEAFF. The V gene is TRBV5-6, the J gene TRBJ1-1; D is possibly TRBD1 (6 bases). Per the germline V gene, CDR1 is SGHDT and CDR2 is YYEEEE. Deletions cut 5 bases from V and 5 bases from J, with 13 bases between. The CDR3 contains 13 residues.

A single count supports this clone. The CDR3 loop is CASSTLGTGGNNEQFF. CDR3 nucleotide sequence: TGTGCCAGCAGTACACTCGGGACAGGGGGAAACAATGAGCAGTTCTTC. This chain connects TRBV27 to TRBJ2-1; TRBD1 aligns across 11 bases. Germline loops: CDR1 MNHEY, CDR2 SMNVEV (reference sequence). V lost 5 bases and J lost 5; bases outside the gene matches: 8. The CDR3 has 16 amino acids.

J is TRBJ1-4 and V is TRBV7-6; a weak D match, TRBD1 (5 bases). In germline, CDR1 is SGHVS, CDR2 FNYEAQ. CDR3 length: 17 amino acids. V was pared by 2 bases and J by 3 bases, with 16 bases between. The CDR3 reads CASSLYFPTASNEKLFF. In nucleotides, the CDR3 is TGTGCCAGCAGCTTATATTTCCCGACAGCCTCTAATGAAAAACTGTTTTTT.

The chain has TRBV19 and TRBJ1-1, with 10 bases that match TRBD1. Germline trimming cut 5 bases from V and 7 bases from J; bases unmatched to any gene: 10. This CDR3 has 15 amino acids. Germline CDR1 reads LNHDA; CDR2 reads SQIVND (reference sequence). The chain's CDR3 is CASSLRRDRGNEAFF. The CDR3 coding sequence is TGTGCCAGTAGTCTCAGGCGGGACAGGGGAAATGAAGCTTTCTTT.

J is TRBJ1-6 and V is TRBV4-2; D uncertain. Germline CDR1 is LGHNA and CDR2 is YNFKEQ. This CDR3 comprises 16 residues. The ends were cut back, 6 bases at V and 0 bases at J, with 12 bases in the middle. DNA for the CDR3: TGTGCCAGCAGACTAGGACTGAGCTCCTATAATTCACCCCTCCACTTT. It encodes CASRLGLSSYNSPLHF.

The chain couples TRBV11-2 to TRBJ2-2; the D gene is possibly TRBD2 (6 bases). The germline gives CDR1 SGHAT, CDR2 FQNNGV. The germline V and J ends were trimmed by 5 bases and 5 bases, with 12 bases remaining between them. This CDR3 spans 14 amino acids. The CDR3 loop is CASSPDYRTGELFF. Written as DNA, the CDR3 is TGTGCCAGCAGCCCGGACTACAGAACCGGGGAGCTGTTTTTT.